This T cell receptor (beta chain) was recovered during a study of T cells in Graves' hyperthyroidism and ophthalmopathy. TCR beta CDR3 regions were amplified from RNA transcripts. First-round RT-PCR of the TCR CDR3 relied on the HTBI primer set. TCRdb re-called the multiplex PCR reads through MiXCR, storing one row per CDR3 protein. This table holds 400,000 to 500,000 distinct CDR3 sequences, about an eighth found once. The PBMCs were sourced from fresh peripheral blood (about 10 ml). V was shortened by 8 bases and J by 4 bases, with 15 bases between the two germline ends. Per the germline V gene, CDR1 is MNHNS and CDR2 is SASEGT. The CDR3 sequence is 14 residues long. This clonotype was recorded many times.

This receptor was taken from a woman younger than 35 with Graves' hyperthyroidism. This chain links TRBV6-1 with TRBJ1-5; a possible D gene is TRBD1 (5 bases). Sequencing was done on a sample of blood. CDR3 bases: TGTGCCAGCGGGGGTCAGGTGATAAATCAGCCCCAGCATTTT. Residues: CASGGQVINQPQHF.